These 26 T cell receptor beta chains were sequenced from one sample in a study of blood T cell repertoires in COVID-19. The protocol was immunoSEQ multiplex PCR, while the TCRdb copy is restricted to in-frame clones and leaves out a portion. The sample carries more than 300,000 clones, about 89% recorded once. Sequencing input: peripheral blood. The receptors here all came from a woman under 40 with COVID-19, enrolled during active disease.

The V call is TRBV2, the J call TRBJ1-5; perhaps TRBD1 as D (5 bases). V was pared by 6 bases and J by 8 bases, with 17 bases between. Germline CDR1 SNHLY, CDR2 FYNNEI. The CDR3 loop spans 14 amino acids. The CDR3 spells CASSHRQAMEPQHF. The CDR3 DNA is TGTGCCAGCAGCCACAGGCAGGCAATGGAGCCCCAGCATTTT.

This chain joins TRBV28 and TRBJ1-6, with D tentatively TRBD1 (6 bases). Germline V CDR1 and CDR2: MDHEN, SYDVKM. The CDR3 is 15 amino acids. With 5 bases removed from V and 2 bases from J, the gap between germline ends came to 10 bases. In DNA form, the CDR3 reads TGTGCCAGCAGTCCCCACAGGGCCTATAATTCACCCCTCCACTTT. Translated, it gives CASSPHRAYNSPLHF.

V is TRBV19 and J is TRBJ2-1; 12 bases are shared with TRBD1. In germline, CDR1 is LNHDA, CDR2 SQIVND (reference sequence). The CDR3 contains 20 residues. J gave up 0 bases and V 5 bases, and 14 bases lay outside the gene matches. The CDR3 coding sequence is TGTGCCAGTAGTGTCATCGCGGGACAGGGGGCCTCGTTCTCCTACAATGAGCAGTTCTTC. Encoded protein: CASSVIAGQGASFSYNEQFF. The variable domain in full, with the rest retrieved from reference TRBV19 and TRBJ2-1, is DGGITQSPKYLFRKEGQNVTLSCEQNLNHDAMYWYRQDPGQGLRLIYYSQIVNDFQKGDIAEGYSVSREKKESFPLTVTSAQKNPTAFYLCASSVIAGQGASFSYNEQFFGPGTRLTVL.

The chain joins TRBV5-1 to TRBJ1-1; D is unresolved. Looked up from germline, CDR1 is SGHRS and CDR2 is YFSETQ. V lost 4 bases and J lost 1, with 14 bases in between. The CDR3 totals 15 residues. CDR3 sequence reads: CASSLPSGTNTEAFF. CDR3 nucleotides: TGCGCCAGCAGCCTGCCATCGGGTACGAACACTGAAGCTTTCTTT.

The genes are TRBV19 and TRBJ1-2; D is possibly TRBD1 (5 bases). CDR1 is LNHDA, CDR2 SQIVND, per germline (reference sequence). V lost 2 bases and J lost 6, with 7 bases in between. This CDR3 contains 12 residues. CDR3 DNA: TGTGCCAGTAGTATATCGGGGGATGGCTACACCTTC. It specifies CASSISGDGYTF. The variable domain in full, with the rest retrieved from reference TRBV19 and TRBJ1-2, is DGGITQSPKYLFRKEGQNVTLSCEQNLNHDAMYWYRQDPGQGLRLIYYSQIVNDFQKGDIAEGYSVSREKKESFPLTVTSAQKNPTAFYLCASSISGDGYTFGSGTRLTVV.

The chain has TRBV3-1 (or the pseudogene TRBV3-2) and TRBJ2-1, with TRBD2 matching over 14 bases. The trim removed 3 bases at V and 8 bases at J, leaving 12 bases unmatched. This CDR3 has 18 amino acids. Germline CDR1 and CDR2: LGHDT and YNNKEL (reference sequence). CDR3 residues: CASSQALGTSGRRDEQFF. The CDR3 DNA is TGTGCCAGCAGCCAGGCTCTAGGGACTAGCGGGAGACGGGATGAGCAGTTCTTC.

The J gene is TRBJ1-1, the V gene TRBV19; a weak D match, TRBD1 (5 bases). Trimming pared 7 bases from V and 5 bases from J, leaving 11 bases between. Germline CDR1 is LNHDA and CDR2 is SQIVND (reference sequence). This CDR3 has 12 residues. For the CDR3, the DNA is TGTGCCAGTATGCAGGGTTGGACTGAAGCTTTCTTT. Protein sequence: CASMQGWTEAFF.

The chain employs TRBV30 and TRBJ2-7; 9 bases match TRBD2. Per the germline V gene, CDR1 is GTSNPN and CDR2 is SVGIG (reference sequence). The V segment lost 1 base and the J segment 3 bases; nucleotides outside the gene matches: 1. The length of the CDR3 is 13 residues. CDR3: CAWSGTSVYEQYF. In nucleotides, the CDR3 is TGTGCCTGGAGTGGGACTAGCGTCTACGAGCAGTACTTC.

The rearrangement joins TRBV28 to TRBJ2-1; TRBD2 matches 7 bases. The V and J ends lost 5 bases and 2 bases, in that order; junction bases with no gene match: 9. The germline gives CDR1 MDHEN, CDR2 SYDVKM. The CDR3 sequence is 16 residues long. The CDR3 DNA reads as TGTGCCAGCAGTCCCCCAGCGAGCGGGGCCTACAATGAGCAGTTCTTC. It codes for CASSPPASGAYNEQFF.

A remark on this clone: The sample has other DNA sequences that encode this CDR3 too. V and J are TRBV7-2 and TRBJ2-1, with 10 nucleotides matching TRBD2. Germline V lookup: CDR1 SGHTA, CDR2 FQGNSA. V was pared by 4 bases and J by 7 bases, with 4 bases of the junction left unmatched. This CDR3 has 14 amino acids. The chain's CDR3 is CASSSLAGRNEQFF. The CDR3 coding sequence is TGTGCCAGCAGCTCACTAGCGGGACGAAATGAGCAGTTCTTC.

The chain has TRBV2 and TRBJ2-1; 8 nucleotides match TRBD2. The germline V gene has CDR1 SNHLY and CDR2 FYNNEI. With 4 bases clipped from V and 15 bases from J, the junction kept 11 bases outside the gene matches. CDR3 length: 13 residues. Here the CDR3 reads CASSVVPGGPSFF. DNA of the CDR3: TGTGCCAGCAGTGTGGTTCCGGGAGGGCCGTCGTTCTTC.

The chain employs TRBV6-6 and TRBJ1-3; D unresolved. CDR3 length: 14 amino acids. V lost 2 bases, J lost 1 base, and 6 bases lay in between. Germline V lookup: CDR1 MNHNY, CDR2 SVGAGI (reference sequence). This CDR3 reads CASSYRESGNTIYF. The CDR3 nucleotides read TGTGCCAGCAGTTACAGGGAGTCTGGAAACACCATATATTTT.

V gene TRBV9 combines with J gene TRBJ1-2; no definite D call. Germline V gives CDR1 SGDLS, CDR2 YYNGEE. The CDR3 covers 15 residues. V was cut by 0 bases and J by 4 bases, with 13 bases left in between. CDR3 protein: CASSVEETGVYGYTF. CDR3 DNA sequence: TGTGCCAGCAGCGTAGAAGAAACGGGTGTCTATGGCTACACCTTC.

V gene TRBV3-1 (or the pseudogene TRBV3-2) combines with J gene TRBJ2-5; the match to TRBD1 covers 8 bases. The CDR3 is 14 residues long. Germline lookup yields CDR1 LGHDT and CDR2 YNNKEL (reference sequence). V lost 3 bases and J lost 4; bases outside the gene matches: 4. The CDR3 nucleotides are TGTGCCAGCAGCCAGCCAGACAGGGGAGAGACCCAGTACTTC. It specifies CASSQPDRGETQYF.

The V and J genes are TRBV9 and TRBJ2-3; TRBD2 might be the D (6 bases). Germline values: CDR1 SGDLS, CDR2 YYNGEE. Trimming removed 4 bases at V and 4 bases at J, with 19 bases between. The CDR3 spans 16 residues. The CDR3 is CASSPAGTQVADTQYF. CDR3 bases: TGTGCCAGCAGCCCGGCCGGGACTCAGGTGGCAGATACGCAGTATTTT.

The chain joins TRBV7-2 to TRBJ1-2, with unresolved D. V was pared by 5 bases and J by 6 bases, with 10 bases between. The CDR3 loop spans 12 amino acids. Germline CDR1 SGHTA, CDR2 FQGNSA. The CDR3 coding sequence is TGTGCCAGCAGCCCCTCACTCGATGGCTACACCTTC. Translation gives CASSPSLDGYTF.

For this clone: An end of the junction does not agree with germline; a read error may underlie this. The V and J genes are TRBV3-1 (or the pseudogene TRBV3-2) and TRBJ1-1, with D possibly matching TRBD1 (5 bases). Germline loops: CDR1 LGHDT, CDR2 YNNKEL (reference sequence). CDR3 length equals 11 residues. The CDR3 region has the DNA TGTGCCAGCAGCCAAGGGGGCGAATTCTCCTTT. It codes for CASSQGGEFSF.

J is TRBJ2-7 and V is TRBV6-6, with 10 bases lining up with TRBD1. V lost 9 bases and J lost 1; bases outside the gene matches: 9. Per the germline V gene, CDR1 is MNHNY and CDR2 is SVGAGI (reference sequence). This CDR3 is built from 15 residues. The CDR3: CASRDRGQGSYEQYF. CDR3 coding DNA: TGTGCCAGTCGAGACCGGGGACAGGGGTCCTACGAGCAGTACTTC.

CDR3 protein: CASTRGIADTQYF. CDR3 coding DNA: TGTGCCAGCACCAGGGGGATCGCAGATACGCAGTATTTT. The chain is built from TRBV6-5 and TRBJ2-3, with 7 positions matching TRBD1. The CDR3 sequence is 13 residues long. Germline V gene sequence: CDR1 MNHEY, CDR2 SVGAGI. The junction had 5 bases not matched to a gene; V was cut back by 7 bases and J by 4 bases.

This sequence joins TRBV18 and TRBJ2-3; 10 nucleotides match TRBD2. The CDR3 extends over 16 amino acids. The junction had 4 bases not matched to a gene; V was cut back by 0 bases and J by 4 bases. The germline gives CDR1 KGHSH, CDR2 LQKENI. CDR3 bases: TGTGCCAGCTCACCACCGTCTAGCGGGAGCTCAGATACGCAGTATTTT. It codes for CASSPPSSGSSDTQYF. Complete variable domain (other parts from reference TRBV18 and TRBJ2-3): NAGVMQNPRHLVRRRGQEARLRCSPMKGHSHVYWYRQLPEEGLKFMVYLQKENIIDESGMPKERFSAEFPKEGPSILRIQQVVRGDSAAYFCASSPPSSGSSDTQYFGPGTRLTVL.

This clone appeared a few times. This chain uses TRBV18 with TRBJ2-7; no clear D. The V end was cut by 2 bases, the J end by 2 bases, with 10 bases between. CDR3 length equals 14 residues. From germline, CDR1 is KGHSH and CDR2 LQKENI. The CDR3 nucleotides read TGTGCCAGCTCACCATCCAAAATTCCCTACGAGCAGTACTTC. Protein sequence: CASSPSKIPYEQYF.

J is TRBJ2-7 and V is TRBV7-2, with D possibly matching TRBD2 (5 bases). V was trimmed by 5 bases and J by 2 bases, leaving 13 bases between them. CDR3 length equals 14 residues. Germline loops: CDR1 SGHTA, CDR2 FQGNSA. The CDR3 DNA reads as TGTGCCAGCAGCCTTCGGGATTCCACCTACGAGCAGTACTTC. Its protein product is CASSLRDSTYEQYF.

This clone appeared a single time. One end of the junction is discordant with germline, which a read error may explain. The chain has TRBV2 and TRBJ1-2; unclear D gene. Per germline, CDR1 SNHLY and CDR2 FYNNEI. The CDR3 contains 13 residues. The CDR3 DNA reads TGTGCCAGCAGTGAAAGGACTGGGGATGGCTGCACCTTC. Amino acids: CASSERTGDGCTF.

The J gene is TRBJ1-5, the V gene TRBV2, with 11 positions matching TRBD1. The germline V gene encodes CDR1 SNHLY and CDR2 FYNNEI. This CDR3 is 16 amino acids long. Trimming took 7 bases from V and 5 from J; bases not matched to a gene: 10. CDR3: CASTPGQGVADQPQHF. CDR3 nucleotides: TGTGCCAGCACCCCGGGACAGGGGGTAGCTGATCAGCCCCAGCATTTT.

V and J are TRBV6-2 or TRBV6-3 and TRBJ1-5; unclear D gene. The CDR3 totals 14 residues. V was cut by 3 bases and J by 1 base, with 7 bases left in between. Germline V CDR1 and CDR2: MNHEY, SVGEGT. Written as DNA, the CDR3 is TGTGCCAGCAGTTATGCCGGGAGCAATCAGCCCCAGCATTTT. Translating it yields CASSYAGSNQPQHF.

The rearrangement joins TRBV5-5 to TRBJ2-1; 8 bases are shared with TRBD2. The CDR3 consists of 15 residues. Germline CDR1 SGHKS, CDR2 YYEKEE (reference sequence). V was clipped by 6 bases and J by 4 bases; unmatched bases: 9. In nucleotides, the CDR3 is TGTGCCAGCACCGTAGCGGGATTACCGTACAATGAGCAGTTCTTC. This sequence encodes CASTVAGLPYNEQFF.